This T cell receptor beta chain comes out of a study of T cell responses to AZD1222 COVID-19 vaccine (dated by TCRdb to about 2021). In the study overall: AZD1222 recipients given second doses at about 4 weeks or at about 12 weeks were pooled, since spike-specific TCR depth and breadth were not found to differ between the two schedules. A total of 233 trial participants underwent TCR sequencing, of whom under 220 had received two doses of AZD1222 and some 25 had received two doses of the MenACWY control vaccine. Enrollment into the trials was organized by age into subgroups of 18-55, 56-69 and 70-plus years, and those subgroups contained approximately 160, 26 and 62 TCR-sequenced participants, respectively.

About this clone itself: Its binding antigen is unknown. No quality values exist for individual bases; no much larger clone is one base distant.

The CDR3 regions of human TCRbeta chains were analyzed by immunosequencing. In the paper's pipeline: Repertoire TCRs were matched against a reference library of SARS-CoV-2-specific TCRs generated with the MIRA antigen-specificity platform. Breadth was defined as the fraction of unique TCRs that were SARS-CoV-2-associated. Depth was defined as the fraction of total T cells that were SARS-CoV-2-associated. Using the MIRA data, each spike-specific TCR was mapped to the spike region that the TCR reacts to and placed in a CD4 or CD8 class. Log10-transformed breadth and depth values were compared by one-way ANOVA with Sidak's multiple comparisons tests. Entries here come from immuneACCESS through TCRdb and include only in-frame sequences with V and J called. Some clones fail to appear in such tables; in the studies checked, an unresolved V gene covers under half of the shortfall, and the cause of the remainder is unknown. V, J and clone size reflect that table, while D and trimming were determined from the DNA. The sample table shows 150,000 to 200,000 clones, and roughly nine tenths are seen once. The top ten clonotypes cover 1.5% to 2% of the sample.

This specimen's time point label, interpreted: baseline before first vaccination. Samples from vaccinated people were obtained from the UK trials COV001 and COV002, which included a single-blind randomized controlled phase 2/3 trial of AZD1222 (ChAdOx1 nCoV-19) in healthy adults. Trial participant PBMC samples were collected at day 0 and day 28 after the second dose for TCRbeta chain sequencing. What the authors observed across the whole study: In the small 56-69-year group, the increase in depth fell short of significance, most likely because of low power. Because no samples from the day 14 peak response were available, repertoires could be characterized only after the peak T cell response. Conclusions about previously exposed vaccinees are limited, since just 6 or 7 AZD1222 recipients were seropositive for SARS-CoV-2 at baseline. The vaccine-associated CD4 TCRs covered the entire spike protein, and the dominant responses fell in regions 160-218 and 743-854. Epitopes outside the regions mutated in the B.1.351 and B.1.1.7 variants were reportedly recognized by nearly half of the unique spike-specific TCRs. Participants were mostly white British, with more females than males. The authors suggested clonal diversity may have been underestimated. After two AZD1222 doses, spike-specific TCR breadth and depth were significantly higher than at day 0 and than in MenACWY recipients.

The sequence derives from an adult in good health. The specimen comprised peripheral blood, sampled on day 0 of AZD1222 vaccination.

The DNA sequence is TGTGCCAGCAGCTTAGTATTGGATTATCAGCCCCAGCATTTT. It encodes CASSLVLDYQPQHF. The chain was built from TRBV7-2 and TRBJ1-5; the D gene lacks a confident call. Trimming costs V 1 base and J 5 bases, and their ends lie 9 bases apart. From the cysteine through the phenylalanine, the CDR3 covers 14 amino acids. Only the CDR3 part of the read is kept: 42 bases, read in frame from the first base. The germline V gene sets CDR1 to SGHTA and CDR2 to FQGNSA.